This TCR beta chain was identified during a study of vaccination and CD4 T cells after COVID-19. Study summary: Some control cultures received a CEFX pool, which served as the positive control. Others received an HIV-1 Nef pool or no peptide.

Indicated treatment: roughly 10-day PBMC culture with coronavirus spike peptide pools or control peptides (ViraFEST assay). The germline V gene has CDR1 MNHNS and CDR2 SASEGT. The germline V and J ends were trimmed by 4 bases and 1 base, with 2 bases remaining between them. The CDR3 contains 12 residues. Oncomine TCR Beta short-read sequencing was applied to DNA from cultured CD4+ T cells. Via MiXCR, TCRdb re-called the PCR reads, giving one row per CDR3 protein. The sample includes about 15,000 distinct CDR3 sequences, 55% to 80% of them seen just once. This clonotype was detected a few times. Its antigen is not known.

The chain employs TRBV6-1 and TRBJ1-5; D gene unclear. The TCR originated in a human donor who had recovered from COVID-19. The material sequenced was CD4+ T cells from blood, cultured in vitro. The CDR3 here is CASSGSNQPQHF. The CDR3 DNA reads TGTGCCAGCAGTGGCAGCAATCAGCCCCAGCATTTT.